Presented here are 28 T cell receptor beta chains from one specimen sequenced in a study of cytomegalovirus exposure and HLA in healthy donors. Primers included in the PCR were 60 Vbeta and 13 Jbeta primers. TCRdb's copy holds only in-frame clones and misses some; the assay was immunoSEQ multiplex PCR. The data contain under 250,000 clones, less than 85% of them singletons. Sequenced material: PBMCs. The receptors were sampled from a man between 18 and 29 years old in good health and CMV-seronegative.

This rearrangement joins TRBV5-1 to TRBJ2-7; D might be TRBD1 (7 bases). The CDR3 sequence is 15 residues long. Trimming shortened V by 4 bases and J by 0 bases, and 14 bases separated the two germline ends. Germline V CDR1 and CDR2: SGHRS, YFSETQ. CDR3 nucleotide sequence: TGCGCCAGCAGCCACGGGGGACAGCCCTCCTACGAGCAGTACTTC. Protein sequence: CASSHGGQPSYEQYF.

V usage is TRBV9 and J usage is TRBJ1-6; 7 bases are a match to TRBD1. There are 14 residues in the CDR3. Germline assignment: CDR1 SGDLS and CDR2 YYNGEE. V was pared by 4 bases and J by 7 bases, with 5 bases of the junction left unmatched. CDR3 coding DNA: TGTGCCAGCAGCTTATCAGGGGGAAATTCACCCCTCCACTTT. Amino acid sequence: CASSLSGGNSPLHF.

The CDR3 loop reads CASSKGKGMDISTSGANVLTF. The CDR3 DNA sequence: TGTGCCAGCAGCAAAGGCAAAGGTATGGACATCTCCACCTCTGGGGCCAACGTCCTGACTTTC. V and J are TRBV21-1 and TRBJ2-6; the table's D call TRBD1 went unverified against the DNA. TRBV21-1 represents a pseudogene. The CDR3 spans 21 residues.

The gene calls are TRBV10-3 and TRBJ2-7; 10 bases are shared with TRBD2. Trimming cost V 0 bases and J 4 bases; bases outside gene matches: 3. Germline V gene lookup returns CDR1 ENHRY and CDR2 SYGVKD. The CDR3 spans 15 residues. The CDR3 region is CAISESLAGRYEQYF. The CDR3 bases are TGTGCCATCAGTGAGTCACTAGCGGGGCGGTACGAGCAGTACTTC.

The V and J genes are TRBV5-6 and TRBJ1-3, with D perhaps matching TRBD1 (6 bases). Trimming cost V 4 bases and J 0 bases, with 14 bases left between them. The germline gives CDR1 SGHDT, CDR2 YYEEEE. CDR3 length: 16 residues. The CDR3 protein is CASSAPGGLSGNTIYF. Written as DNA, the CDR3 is TGTGCCAGCAGCGCCCCGGGGGGCCTCTCTGGAAACACCATATATTTT.

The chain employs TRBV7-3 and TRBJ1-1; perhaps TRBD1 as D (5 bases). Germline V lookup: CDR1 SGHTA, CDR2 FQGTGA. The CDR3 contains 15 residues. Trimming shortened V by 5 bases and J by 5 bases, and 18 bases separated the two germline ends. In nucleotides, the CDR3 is TGTGCCAGCAGCCGGGGGGGTGGCCCGGGGACTGAAGCTTTCTTT. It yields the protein CASSRGGGPGTEAFF.

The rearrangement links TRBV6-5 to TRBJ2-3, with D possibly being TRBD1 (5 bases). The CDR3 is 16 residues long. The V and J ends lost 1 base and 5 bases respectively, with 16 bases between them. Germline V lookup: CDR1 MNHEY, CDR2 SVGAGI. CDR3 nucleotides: TGTGCCAGCAGTTACTGGGGCCTTACTACGGGAGATACGCAGTATTTT. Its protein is CASSYWGLTTGDTQYF.

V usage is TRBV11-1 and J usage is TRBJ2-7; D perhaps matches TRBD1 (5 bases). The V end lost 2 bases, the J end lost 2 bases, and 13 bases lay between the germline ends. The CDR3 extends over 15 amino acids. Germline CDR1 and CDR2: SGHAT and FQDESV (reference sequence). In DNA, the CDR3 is TGTGCCAGCAGCTTACTGGGCAGGGCTACCTACGAGCAGTACTTC. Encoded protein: CASSLLGRATYEQYF. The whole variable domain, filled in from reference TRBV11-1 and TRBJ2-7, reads EAEVAQSPRYKITEKSQAVAFWCDPISGHATLYWYRQILGQGPELLVQFQDESVVDDSQLPKDRFSAERLKGVDSTLKIQPAELGDSAMYLCASSLLGRATYEQYFGPGTRLTVT.

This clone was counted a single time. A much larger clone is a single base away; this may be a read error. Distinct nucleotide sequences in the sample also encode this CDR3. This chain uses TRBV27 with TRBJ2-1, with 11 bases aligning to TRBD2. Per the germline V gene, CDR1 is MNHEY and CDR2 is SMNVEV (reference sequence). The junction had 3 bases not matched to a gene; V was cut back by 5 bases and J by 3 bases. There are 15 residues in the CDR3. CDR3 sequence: CASSDGTSGYNEQFF. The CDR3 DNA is TGTGCCAGCAGTGACGGGACTAGCGGCTACAATGAGCAGTTCTTC.

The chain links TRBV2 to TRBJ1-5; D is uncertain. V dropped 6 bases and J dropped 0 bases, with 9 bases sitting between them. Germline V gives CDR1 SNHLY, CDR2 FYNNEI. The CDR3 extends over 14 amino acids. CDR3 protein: CASSVLGSNQPQHF. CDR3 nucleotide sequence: TGTGCCAGCAGCGTACTCGGTAGCAATCAGCCCCAGCATTTT.

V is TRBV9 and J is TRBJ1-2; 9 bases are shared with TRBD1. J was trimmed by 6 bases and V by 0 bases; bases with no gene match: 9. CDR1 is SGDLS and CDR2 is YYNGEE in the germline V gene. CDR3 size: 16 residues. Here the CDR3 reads CASSVGSPGQGHGYTF. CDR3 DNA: TGTGCCAGCAGCGTAGGATCCCCGGGACAGGGCCATGGCTACACCTTC. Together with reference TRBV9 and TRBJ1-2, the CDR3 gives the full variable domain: DSGVTQTPKHLITATGQRVTLRCSPRSGDLSVYWYQQSLDQGLQFLIQYYNGEERAKGNILERFSAQQFPDLHSELNLSSLELGDSALYFCASSVGSPGQGHGYTFGSGTRLTVV.

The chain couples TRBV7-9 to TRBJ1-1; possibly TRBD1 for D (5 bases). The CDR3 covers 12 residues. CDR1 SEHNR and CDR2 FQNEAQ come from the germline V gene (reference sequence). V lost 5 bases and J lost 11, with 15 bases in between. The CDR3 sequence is CASSPRGVRAFF. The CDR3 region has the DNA TGTGCCAGCAGCCCCCGGGGGGTGCGTGCTTTCTTT.

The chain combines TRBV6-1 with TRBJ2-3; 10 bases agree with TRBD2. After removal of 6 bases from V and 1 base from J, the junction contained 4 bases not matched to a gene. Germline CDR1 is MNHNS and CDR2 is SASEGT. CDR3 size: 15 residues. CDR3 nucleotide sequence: TGTGCCAGCAGACCCGGGACTAGCGGCACAGATACGCAGTATTTT. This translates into CASRPGTSGTDTQYF.

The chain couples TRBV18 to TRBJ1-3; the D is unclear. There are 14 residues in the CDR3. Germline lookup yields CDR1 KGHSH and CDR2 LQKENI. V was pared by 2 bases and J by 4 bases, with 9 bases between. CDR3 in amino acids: CASSPYTRGNTIYF. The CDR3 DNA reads TGTGCCAGCTCACCATACACCCGCGGAAACACCATATATTTT. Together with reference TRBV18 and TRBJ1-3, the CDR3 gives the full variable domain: NAGVMQNPRHLVRRRGQEARLRCSPMKGHSHVYWYRQLPEEGLKFMVYLQKENIIDESGMPKERFSAEFPKEGPSILRIQQVVRGDSAAYFCASSPYTRGNTIYFGEGSWLTVV.

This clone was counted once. Here the CDR3 DNA reads TGTGCCAGCAGTCCCCCGGGGGGTCCCACAGATACGCAGTATTTT. Its translation: CASSPPGGPTDTQYF. The rearrangement uses TRBV28 and TRBJ2-3; 7 bases align to TRBD2. V was clipped by 5 bases and J by 2 bases; unmatched bases: 7. This CDR3 has 15 amino acids. Germline CDR1 MDHEN, CDR2 SYDVKM.

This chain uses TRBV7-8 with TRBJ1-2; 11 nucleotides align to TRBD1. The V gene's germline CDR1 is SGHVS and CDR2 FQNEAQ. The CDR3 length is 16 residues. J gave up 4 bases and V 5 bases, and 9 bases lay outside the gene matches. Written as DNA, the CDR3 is TGTGCCAGCAGCACCCGCGGACAGGGGGCGGGCTATGGCTACACCTTC. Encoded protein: CASSTRGQGAGYGYTF.

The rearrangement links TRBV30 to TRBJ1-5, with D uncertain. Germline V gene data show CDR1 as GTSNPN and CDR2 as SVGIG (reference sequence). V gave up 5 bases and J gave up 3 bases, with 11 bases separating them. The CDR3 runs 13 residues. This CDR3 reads CAWAAVDNQPQHF. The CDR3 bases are TGTGCCTGGGCGGCCGTAGACAATCAGCCCCAGCATTTT. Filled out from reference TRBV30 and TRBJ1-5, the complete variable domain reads SQTIHQWPATLVQPVGSPLSLECTVEGTSNPNLYWYRQAAGRGLQLLFYSVGIGQISSEVPQNLSASRPQDRQFILSSKKLLLSDSGFYLCAWAAVDNQPQHFGDGTRLSIL.

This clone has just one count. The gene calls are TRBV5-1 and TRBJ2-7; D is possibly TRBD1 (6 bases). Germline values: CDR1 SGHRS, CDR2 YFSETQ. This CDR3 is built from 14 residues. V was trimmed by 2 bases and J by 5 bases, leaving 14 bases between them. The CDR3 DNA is TGCGCCAGCAGCTTAACAATACAGGGAAACGAGCAGTACTTC. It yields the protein CASSLTIQGNEQYF.

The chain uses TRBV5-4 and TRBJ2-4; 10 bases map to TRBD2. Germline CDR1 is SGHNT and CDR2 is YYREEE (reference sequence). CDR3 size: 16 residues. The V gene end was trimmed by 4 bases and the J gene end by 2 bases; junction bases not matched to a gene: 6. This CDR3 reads CASSGAGGPSKNIQYF. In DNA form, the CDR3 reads TGTGCCAGCAGCGGAGCGGGAGGGCCTTCCAAAAACATTCAGTACTTC.

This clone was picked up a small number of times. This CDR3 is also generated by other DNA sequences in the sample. CDR3 region: CASSLGSSYEQYF. Written as DNA, the CDR3 is TGTGCCAGCAGCTTGGGTAGCTCCTACGAGCAGTACTTC. This chain joins TRBV5-6 and TRBJ2-7; D is undetermined. The CDR3 is 13 residues long. CDR1 SGHDT and CDR2 YYEEEE come from the germline V gene. Trimming removed 0 bases at V and 0 bases at J, with 4 bases between.

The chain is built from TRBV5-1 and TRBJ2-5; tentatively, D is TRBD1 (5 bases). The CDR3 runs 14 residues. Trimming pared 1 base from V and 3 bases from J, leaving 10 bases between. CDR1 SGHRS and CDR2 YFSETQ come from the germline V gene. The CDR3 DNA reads TGCGCCAGCAGCTTGTCTCCCAGGGAAGAGACCCAGTACTTC. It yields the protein CASSLSPREETQYF.

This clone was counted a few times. CDR3 amino acids: CASSILEAGMNTEAFF. Written as DNA, the CDR3 is TGTGCCAGTAGTATTTTGGAAGCGGGTATGAACACTGAAGCTTTCTTT. This sequence joins TRBV19 and TRBJ1-1; D not resolved. Germline V gene sequence: CDR1 LNHDA, CDR2 SQIVND (reference sequence). Trimming took 3 bases from V and 0 from J, leaving 14 bases between them. The CDR3 has 16 residues.

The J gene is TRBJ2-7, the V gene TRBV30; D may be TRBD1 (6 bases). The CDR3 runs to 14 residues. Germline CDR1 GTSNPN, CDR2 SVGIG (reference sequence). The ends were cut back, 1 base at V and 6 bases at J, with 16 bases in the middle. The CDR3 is CAWSGSRGEIEQYF. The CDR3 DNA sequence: TGTGCCTGGAGTGGTAGCAGGGGAGAAATCGAGCAGTACTTC.

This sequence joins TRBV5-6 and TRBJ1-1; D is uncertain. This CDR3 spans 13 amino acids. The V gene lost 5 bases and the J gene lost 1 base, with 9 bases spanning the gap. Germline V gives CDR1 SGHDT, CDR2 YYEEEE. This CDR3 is CASSPIRNTEAFF. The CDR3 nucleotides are TGTGCCAGCAGTCCTATACGGAACACTGAAGCTTTCTTT.

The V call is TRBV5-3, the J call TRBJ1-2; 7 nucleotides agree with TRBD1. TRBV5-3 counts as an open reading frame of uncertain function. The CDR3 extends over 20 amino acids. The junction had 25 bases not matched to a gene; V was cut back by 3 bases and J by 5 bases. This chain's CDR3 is CARSSLNWTGQTAGVYGYTF. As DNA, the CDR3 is TGTGCCAGAAGCTCCCTCAATTGGACAGGTCAAACAGCGGGGGTGTATGGCTACACCTTC.

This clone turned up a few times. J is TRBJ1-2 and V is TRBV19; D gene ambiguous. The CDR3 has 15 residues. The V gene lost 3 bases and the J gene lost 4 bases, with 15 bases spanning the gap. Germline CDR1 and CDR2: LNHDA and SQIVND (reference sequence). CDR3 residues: CASSIRAGLSYGYTF. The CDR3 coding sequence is TGTGCCAGTAGTATCCGGGCGGGGTTATCCTATGGCTACACCTTC.

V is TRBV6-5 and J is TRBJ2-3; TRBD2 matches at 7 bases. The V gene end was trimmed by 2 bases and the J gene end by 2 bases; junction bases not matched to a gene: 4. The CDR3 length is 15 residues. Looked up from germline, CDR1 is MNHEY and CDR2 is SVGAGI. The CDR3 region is CASSYESGTTDTQYF. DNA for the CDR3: TGTGCCAGCAGTTACGAAAGCGGGACCACAGATACGCAGTATTTT.

The CDR3 spells CASSLRTGIAEGYTF. The CDR3 coding sequence is TGTGCCAGCAGCCTGAGGACAGGGATTGCGGAAGGCTACACCTTC. The gene calls are TRBV9 and TRBJ1-2, with TRBD1 identical over 8 bases. The CDR3 length is 15 residues. With 4 bases clipped from V and 8 bases from J, the junction kept 13 bases outside the gene matches. The V gene's germline CDR1 is SGDLS and CDR2 YYNGEE.